What follows describes a single TCR beta chain. RNA transcripts were the template for amplifying TCR beta CDR3 regions. Primed by the HTBI set, a first-round RT-PCR was run on the TCR CDR3. TCRdb re-analysed the multiplex PCR reads in MiXCR, keeping a single row per CDR3 protein. The table shows a few hundred thousand distinct CDR3 sequences, with 21% occurring only once. This entry belongs to a study of T cells in Graves' hyperthyroidism and ophthalmopathy. Germline CDR1 reads SGHNT; CDR2 reads YENEEA. V lost 1 base and J 5 bases, leaving 15 bases between the germline ends. This CDR3 spans 16 amino acids.

The rearrangement joins TRBV11-3 to TRBJ2-1; D gene uncertain. Sequenced input: blood. This TCR came from a woman aged 50 to 60 with Graves' hyperthyroidism. CDR3 sequence reads: CASSLGHAEPDNEQFF. The CDR3 DNA reads as TGTGCCAGCAGCTTAGGACACGCGGAGCCTGACAATGAGCAGTTCTTC.